The 7 T cell receptor beta chains given below trace back to one sample, sequenced in a study of T cell repertoires in cytomegalovirus infection. No antigens are known for them. TCRdb recomputed calls from the reads with MiXCR, one row per CDR3 protein. The table shows a few hundred thousand distinct CDR3 sequences, with 30% to 35% occurring only once. Specimen: cultured PBMCs, collected from culture after CMV antigen stimulation. These receptors were obtained from a human donor in good health (CMV status not recorded). Some clones in this sample may be carry-over from other donors' samples.

The chain has TRBV20-1 and TRBJ2-1; 9 bases fit TRBD2. The CDR3 has 15 residues. V dropped 1 base and J dropped 10; count of bases not matched to a gene: 11. The germline CDR1 and CDR2 sequences are DFQATT and SNEGSKA (reference sequence). DNA of the CDR3: TGCAGTGCTAGAGGGTTGGCTAGCGGGACGGGGGAGCAGTTCTTC. Residues: CSARGLASGTGEQFF.

V usage is TRBV5-4 and J usage is TRBJ2-3, with 7 bases aligning to TRBD2. V was pared by 1 base and J by 6 bases, with 8 bases of the junction left unmatched. CDR3 size: 15 residues. Looked up from germline, CDR1 is SGHNT and CDR2 is YYREEE (reference sequence). This CDR3 reads CASSLRSGIEDTQYF. The CDR3, as DNA: TGTGCCAGCAGCTTGAGGAGCGGGATAGAGGATACGCAGTATTTT.

The J gene is TRBJ1-2, the V gene TRBV19; D unclear. Deletions cut 3 bases from V and 4 bases from J, with 6 bases between. Germline CDR1 and CDR2: LNHDA and SQIVND (reference sequence). The CDR3 runs 12 residues. The CDR3 DNA is TGTGCCAGTAGTATGAGGTCCTATGGCTACACCTTC. It specifies CASSMRSYGYTF.

As DNA, the CDR3 is TGTGCCAGTAGTATAGGATGGGCGGGAGGGCCGGTTGGCAATGAGCAGTTCTTC. This codes for CASSIGWAGGPVGNEQFF. J is TRBJ2-1 and V is TRBV19; 9 nucleotides line up with TRBD2. The germline CDR1 and CDR2 sequences are LNHDA and SQIVND (reference sequence). V was pared by 1 base and J by 6 bases, with 13 bases of the junction left unmatched. This CDR3 comprises 18 residues.

The sample holds a few counts of this clonotype. V and J are TRBV12-3 or TRBV12-4 and TRBJ2-1; the D is unclear. Trimming shortened V by 5 bases and J by 4 bases, and 12 bases separated the two germline ends. CDR3 length: 14 amino acids. CDR3 residues: CASSPKTGYNEQFF. For the CDR3, the DNA is TGTGCCAGCAGTCCTAAGACTGGATACAATGAGCAGTTCTTC.

The rearrangement links TRBV30 to TRBJ2-1; no firm D call. With 5 bases removed from V and 5 bases from J, the gap between germline ends came to 13 bases. The CDR3 is made up of 13 amino acids. CDR1 and CDR2 (germline): GTSNPN, SVGIG (reference sequence). CDR3 amino acids: CAWDWVRNNEQFF. The CDR3 bases are TGTGCCTGGGATTGGGTCAGAAACAATGAGCAGTTCTTC. The whole variable domain, remainder taken from reference TRBV30 and TRBJ2-1, is SQTIHQWPATLVQPVGSPLSLECTVEGTSNPNLYWYRQAAGRGLQLLFYSVGIGQISSEVPQNLSASRPQDRQFILSSKKLLLSDSGFYLCAWDWVRNNEQFFGPGTRLTVL.

The count of this clonotype is one. A much larger clonotype is one base distant, so this may be a read error. CDR3 region: CTSSLLNPGTGELFF. The CDR3 DNA is TGTACCAGCAGCTTACTTAACCCCGGCACCGGGGAGCTGTTTTTT. The chain joins TRBV7-2 to TRBJ2-2; D remains ambiguous. The V gene's germline CDR1 is SGHTA and CDR2 FQGNSA. This CDR3 is 15 amino acids long. Trimming removed 2 bases from V and 4 bases from J, with 11 bases in between.